The source of this TCR beta chain is a study of cytomegalovirus exposure and HLA in healthy donors. The CDR3 totals 12 residues. Trimming took off 4 bases at V and 9 bases at J, with 10 bases between the two ends. The germline CDR1 and CDR2 sequences are MNHNS and SASEGT. The PCR had 60 Vbeta and 13 Jbeta primers. In the study's own analysis: About 12 million of some 80 million unique TCR beta chains were shared, per a later count. Sequencing used immunoSEQ multiplex PCR; TCRdb keeps in-frame clones, though not all of them. D and trimming were read from the DNA, whereas the V and J calls and clone size are those reported in that table. The sample includes about 160,000 clones, almost 80% of them seen just once.

The chain recombines TRBV6-1 with TRBJ2-1, with D uncertain. What was sequenced was PBMCs. This receptor was taken from a man aged 25 to 40 in good health and CMV-seronegative. CDR3 nucleotide sequence: TGTGCCAGCAGTGTCTTAGTCACTGAGCAGTTCTTC. This translates into CASSVLVTEQFF.